The 20 T cell receptor beta chains given below trace back to one sample, sequenced in a study of blood T cell repertoires in COVID-19. Clones were read by immunoSEQ multiplex PCR, and TCRdb kept only the in-frame ones, dropping some. The sample has about 120,000 clones, roughly 91% seen once. The sequenced material came from peripheral blood. The receptors derive from a human donor with acute or convalescent COVID-19. The donor label of this sample is uncertain.

The chain joins TRBV16 to TRBJ1-2, with D possibly TRBD1 on 5 matching bases. There are 15 residues in the CDR3. Trimming left V 7 bases short and J 2 bases short, with 17 bases between. Germline V gene lookup returns CDR1 KGHSY and CDR2 FQNENV. CDR3: CASTPRDGGNYGYTF. The CDR3, as DNA: TGTGCCAGCACCCCGAGGGATGGGGGGAACTATGGCTACACCTTC.

The rearrangement uses TRBV4-3 and TRBJ2-1, with TRBD2 matching over 8 bases. The trim removed 4 bases at V and 10 bases at J, leaving 12 bases unmatched. The V gene's germline CDR1 is LGHNA and CDR2 YSLEER. The CDR3 extends over 15 amino acids. CDR3 in amino acids: CASSLVGAGGHEQFF. CDR3 DNA: TGCGCCAGCAGCCTCGTCGGGGCGGGAGGACACGAGCAGTTCTTC.

The V call is TRBV19, the J call TRBJ2-5, with TRBD2 matching over 8 bases. Germline V gene lookup returns CDR1 LNHDA and CDR2 SQIVND (reference sequence). The CDR3 is 16 amino acids. Trimming removed 2 bases from V and 5 bases from J; junction bases left unmatched: 10. CDR3 coding DNA: TGTGCCAGTAGTATACTCGGGAGGGGATCTCGGGAGACCCAGTACTTC. It yields the protein CASSILGRGSRETQYF.

The chain is built from TRBV28 and TRBJ1-2, with 10 bases aligning to TRBD1. CDR1 and CDR2 (germline): MDHEN, SYDVKM. The CDR3 length is 15 residues. V shed 6 bases and J 3 bases; nucleotides not matched to a gene: 7. CDR3: CASSGDRGSYYGYTF. The CDR3 DNA is TGTGCCAGCAGCGGGGACAGGGGATCTTACTATGGCTACACCTTC.

The rearrangement joins TRBV15 to TRBJ1-2; D may be TRBD1 (5 bases). CDR3 length: 16 residues. Germline V gene sequence: CDR1 LNHNV, CDR2 YYDKDF (reference sequence). V was trimmed by 0 bases and J by 3 bases, leaving 14 bases between them. DNA for the CDR3: TGTGCCACCAGCAGAGATCCGACCGCGGGGGACTATGGCTACACCTTC. Translated: CATSRDPTAGDYGYTF.

V is TRBV19 and J is TRBJ1-4, with TRBD1 matching over 9 bases. After removal of 6 bases from V and 7 bases from J, the junction contained 9 bases not matched to a gene. Germline V gene lookup returns CDR1 LNHDA and CDR2 SQIVND (reference sequence). The CDR3 spans 15 residues. The CDR3 DNA sequence: TGTGCCAGTAGCCCCCCGAGGACAGGGGTTGAAAAACTGTTTTTT. Its protein product is CASSPPRTGVEKLFF.

V is TRBV19 and J is TRBJ2-1; D gene unclear. Germline V gene lookup returns CDR1 LNHDA and CDR2 SQIVND (reference sequence). The CDR3 is 14 residues long. Deletions cut 6 bases from V and 1 base from J, with 10 bases between. The chain's CDR3 is CASSPRWSYNEQFF. The CDR3 DNA is TGTGCCAGTAGCCCCCGGTGGTCCTACAATGAGCAGTTCTTC.

The J gene is TRBJ2-1, the V gene TRBV5-4, with 8 bases fitting TRBD2. CDR1 and CDR2 (germline): SGHNT, YYREEE (reference sequence). The CDR3 loop spans 15 amino acids. J lost 8 bases, V lost 3 bases, and 10 bases had no gene match. CDR3 in DNA: TGTGCCAGCAGCTCCCGACTAGCGCCCAATGATGAGCAGTTCTTC. This translates into CASSSRLAPNDEQFF.

The table lists this clone with a count of one. The V call is TRBV18, the J call TRBJ2-5; a possible D gene is TRBD1 (5 bases). Germline values: CDR1 KGHSH, CDR2 LQKENI. V gave up 3 bases and J gave up 2 bases, with 13 bases separating them. CDR3 length: 15 amino acids. The CDR3 coding sequence is TGTGCCAGCTCACCCTCCAATACAGGTCAAGAGACCCAGTACTTC. It translates to CASSPSNTGQETQYF.

The chain employs TRBV25-1 and TRBJ2-1; the match to TRBD2 covers 10 bases. Germline V lookup: CDR1 MGHDK, CDR2 SYGVNS. Unmatched junction bases numbered 1, after V lost 4 bases and J lost 1 base. There are 15 residues in the CDR3. The CDR3 sequence is CASSGAGGSYNEQFF. DNA for the CDR3: TGTGCCAGCAGTGGAGCGGGAGGGTCCTACAATGAGCAGTTCTTC.

This clone was counted a single time. The chain employs TRBV12-3 or TRBV12-4 and TRBJ2-7; possibly TRBD2 for D (5 bases). The germline V and J ends were trimmed by 5 bases and 5 bases, with 10 bases remaining between them. The CDR3 is 12 residues long. Here the CDR3 reads CASSPGTDEQYF. For the CDR3, the DNA is TGTGCCAGCAGTCCGGGAACGGACGAGCAGTACTTC.

The chain recombines TRBV6-5 with TRBJ1-2, with D possibly being TRBD1 (6 bases). This CDR3 is built from 15 residues. Germline-derived CDR1 and CDR2 are MNHEY and SVGAGI. Trimming cost V 0 bases and J 3 bases, with 11 bases left between them. The DNA of the CDR3 is TGTGCCAGCAGTTACTCGGGGGGGCTTGACTATGGCTACACCTTC. It specifies CASSYSGGLDYGYTF.

This chain uses TRBV4-3 with TRBJ2-2; TRBD1 might be the D (5 bases). The CDR3 covers 15 residues. Trimming stripped 6 bases from V and 0 bases from J, with 11 bases between. Germline values: CDR1 LGHNA, CDR2 YSLEER. DNA for the CDR3: TGCGCCAGCAGGTCCGACAGTACGAACACCGGGGAGCTGTTTTTT. Translation: CASRSDSTNTGELFF.

This chain uses TRBV4-3 with TRBJ1-2, with D perhaps TRBD1 (6 bases). CDR1 is LGHNA, CDR2 YSLEER, per germline. This CDR3 region has 15 residues. V was pared by 2 bases and J by 2 bases, with 12 bases between. The CDR3 DNA follows: TGCGCCAGCAGCCAAATGGCCAGGGGCAACTATGGCTACACCTTC. Translating gives CASSQMARGNYGYTF.

This clone was observed once. The CDR3 DNA reads as TGCGCCAGCAGCTTGGGGCTAGGAGCGCAGTATTTT. This sequence encodes CASSLGLGAQYF. This chain joins TRBV5-1 and TRBJ2-3; D gene unclear. The CDR3 runs 12 residues. Germline V gene data show CDR1 as SGHRS and CDR2 as YFSETQ. Trimming took off 0 bases at V and 10 bases at J, with 9 bases between the two ends. Supplemented by reference TRBV5-1 and TRBJ2-3, the full variable domain reads KAGVTQTPRYLIKTRGQQVTLSCSPISGHRSVSWYQQTPGQGLQFLFEYFSETQRNKGNFPGRFSGRQFSNSRSEMNVSTLELGDSALYLCASSLGLGAQYFGPGTRLTVL.

Written as DNA, the CDR3 is TGCAGCGGAGGGGGGGGAAACCAAGAGACCCAGTACTTC. Translating it yields CSGGGGNQETQYF. The chain couples TRBV29-1 to TRBJ2-5; D might be TRBD2 (7 bases). Trimming removed 7 bases from V and 0 bases from J, with 12 bases in between. This CDR3 contains 13 residues. Looked up from germline, CDR1 is SQVTM and CDR2 is ANQGSEA. The full variable domain, with the rest looked up from reference TRBV29-1 and TRBJ2-5, is SAVISQKPSRDICQRGTSLTIQCQVDSQVTMMFWYRQQPGQSLTLIATANQGSEATYESGFVIDKFPISRPNLTFSTLTVSNMSPEDSSIYLCSGGGGNQETQYFGPGTRLLVL.

This clone has a count of ten or more. This chain uses TRBV28 with TRBJ2-2; perhaps TRBD1 as D (6 bases). Germline loops: CDR1 MDHEN, CDR2 SYDVKM. The CDR3 contains 17 residues. The germline V and J ends were trimmed by 5 bases and 4 bases, with 20 bases remaining between them. The CDR3 DNA reads TGTGCCAGCAGTAAAAGGACAGCCGCCTCGGGCACCGGGGAGCTGTTTTTT. It codes for CASSKRTAASGTGELFF.

J is TRBJ1-5 and V is TRBV19; tentatively, D is TRBD1 (5 bases). The CDR3 contains 14 residues. V shed 3 bases and J shed 6 bases, with 12 bases lying between them. Germline CDR1 LNHDA, CDR2 SQIVND (reference sequence). DNA for the CDR3: TGTGCCAGTAGTATGCAGGGCTGGGTTCAGCCCCAGCATTTT. This translates into CASSMQGWVQPQHF.

The rearrangement uses TRBV29-1 and TRBJ1-1, with 8 bases aligning to TRBD1. CDR1 SQVTM and CDR2 ANQGSEA come from the germline V gene. V was clipped by 3 bases and J by 4 bases; unmatched bases: 1. This CDR3 spans 12 amino acids. The chain's CDR3 is CSVDRGPTEAFF. The CDR3 DNA sequence: TGCAGCGTTGACAGGGGGCCCACTGAAGCTTTCTTT.

This chain uses TRBV6-5 with TRBJ2-7; TRBD1 might be the D (7 bases). V lost 6 bases to trimming and J lost 2 bases, with 17 bases between them. This CDR3 is 15 amino acids long. Per the germline V gene, CDR1 is MNHEY and CDR2 is SVGAGI. The CDR3 loop is CASSLSGGPTYEQYF. The DNA of the CDR3 is TGTGCCAGCAGCCTTTCAGGGGGGCCGACCTACGAGCAGTACTTC.